The next 28 T cell receptor beta chains were all read from a single sample in a study of T cells in Graves' hyperthyroidism and ophthalmopathy. Amplification targeted TCR beta CDR3 regions from RNA transcripts. During a first-round RT-PCR of the TCR CDR3, the HTBI primer set was used. MiXCR was run by TCRdb on the multiplex PCR reads, yielding one entry per CDR3 protein. Found here are about 840,000 distinct CDR3 sequences, roughly 40% of them singletons; the top ten hold approximately 10%. Sequenced input: blood. These receptors came from a man aged 18 to 29 with Graves' hyperthyroidism.

This clonotype was seen a handful of times. The gene calls are TRBV12-3 or TRBV12-4 and TRBJ1-4; tentatively, D is TRBD1 (6 bases). V lost 7 bases, J lost 8 bases, and 11 bases lay in between. The CDR3 loop spans 12 amino acids. The CDR3 DNA sequence: TGTGCCAGCACTTATACAGGGGAAAAACTGTTTTTT. Translation gives CASTYTGEKLFF.

This clonotype was detected ten times or more. The chain carries TRBV29-1 and TRBJ2-7, with D perhaps matching TRBD1 (6 bases). Trimming took 4 bases from V and 2 from J, leaving 12 bases between them. Germline CDR1 and CDR2: SQVTM and ANQGSEA. The CDR3 sequence is 13 residues long. DNA for the CDR3: TGCAGCGTTGGGGACACAGTTGCCTACGAGCAGTACTTC. Its protein product is CSVGDTVAYEQYF.

CDR3 loop: CASSTQTGPYEQYF. The CDR3 nucleotides read TGTGCCAGCAGCACACAGACAGGGCCCTACGAGCAGTACTTC. The chain carries TRBV11-3 and TRBJ2-7, with TRBD1 identical over 7 bases. The CDR3 covers 14 residues. Germline CDR1 SGHNT, CDR2 YENEEA. The ends lost 5 bases at V and 2 bases at J; junction bases unmatched: 6.

V is TRBV20-1 and J is TRBJ1-1, with D unclear. CDR1 and CDR2 from the germline V gene are DFQATT and SNEGSKA (reference sequence). V lost 3 bases to trimming and J lost 4 bases, with 12 bases between them. CDR3 length equals 13 residues. CDR3 DNA sequence: TGCAGTGCTAGGTCAATGTTGGGCACTGAAGCTTTCTTT. Translated, it gives CSARSMLGTEAFF.

This clonotype was recorded only once. The chain joins TRBV7-8 to TRBJ1-1; the match to TRBD1 covers 7 bases. Germline lookup yields CDR1 SGHVS and CDR2 FQNEAQ. The CDR3 has 13 amino acids. V lost 8 bases to trimming and J lost 2 bases; unmatched junction nucleotides: 5. CDR3 sequence reads: CASAGQINTEAFF. The DNA for the CDR3 is TGTGCCAGCGCGGGACAGATAAACACTGAAGCTTTCTTT.

This clonotype was found a few times. The chain links TRBV9 to TRBJ2-7; D call uncertain. The CDR3 is 11 residues long. Trimming removed 4 bases at V and 5 bases at J, with 7 bases between. Germline CDR1 reads SGDLS; CDR2 reads YYNGEE. The DNA for the CDR3 is TGTGCCAGCAGCCAAATGCACGAGCAGTACTTC. Translation: CASSQMHEQYF.

The chain carries TRBV29-1 and TRBJ2-3; TRBD1 aligns across 7 bases. Germline-derived CDR1 and CDR2 are SQVTM and ANQGSEA. Germline trimming cut 0 bases from V and 9 bases from J; bases unmatched to any gene: 9. The CDR3 is made up of 14 amino acids. The CDR3 DNA sequence: TGCAGCGTTGAAGAAGGGACAGATCCCTTGACGCAGTATTTT. Its translation: CSVEEGTDPLTQYF.

The CDR3 here is CSARPGLAGRKTQYF. The DNA of the CDR3 is TGCAGTGCTCGGCCGGGACTAGCGGGAAGAAAGACCCAGTACTTC. The genes are TRBV20-1 and TRBJ2-5, with 13 bases aligning to TRBD2. The CDR3 contains 15 residues. The trim removed 5 bases at V and 6 bases at J, leaving 9 bases unmatched. The germline gives CDR1 DFQATT, CDR2 SNEGSKA (reference sequence).

This chain uses TRBV7-8 with TRBJ1-1, with TRBD1 identical over 8 bases. The CDR3 consists of 16 residues. Germline-derived CDR1 and CDR2 are SGHVS and FQNEAQ. V trimming: 4 bases; J trimming: 1 base; junction bases outside the gene matches: 8. The CDR3 bases are TGTGCCAGCAGCTCTACAGGGGGAAAAGGGAACACTGAAGCTTTCTTT. Translating it yields CASSSTGGKGNTEAFF.

About this clonotype: This clone may be a read error of a much larger clone one base away. CDR3 bases: TGTACCAGCAGCCACGGCCGCAGCGGGGAGCTGTTTTTT. It encodes CTSSHGRSGELFF. This rearrangement joins TRBV7-2 to TRBJ2-2; D is uncertain. The germline CDR1 and CDR2 sequences are SGHTA and FQGNSA. Trimming removed 5 bases at V and 7 bases at J, with 11 bases between. This CDR3 is built from 13 residues. Combining the CDR3 with reference TRBV7-2 and TRBJ2-2 gives the whole variable domain GAGVSQSPSNKVTEKGKDVELRCDPISGHTALYWYRQSLGQGLEFLIYFQGNSAPDKSGLPSDRFSAERTGGSVSTLTIQRTQQEDSAVYLCTSSHGRSGELFFGEGSRLTVL.

This sequence joins TRBV5-1 and TRBJ2-2, with TRBD2 identical over 7 bases. The germline V gene encodes CDR1 SGHRS and CDR2 YFSETQ. V lost 3 bases and J lost 4; bases outside the gene matches: 6. The CDR3 is 15 residues long. DNA of the CDR3: TGCGCCAGCAGCTCGCAGCCTAGCGGCACCGGGGAGCTGTTTTTT. It is translated as CASSSQPSGTGELFF.

The chain carries TRBV20-1 and TRBJ2-7, with unresolved D. This CDR3 comprises 12 residues. Trimming took 3 bases from V and 4 from J, leaving 10 bases between them. Germline V CDR1 and CDR2: DFQATT, SNEGSKA (reference sequence). The CDR3 bases are TGCAGTGCTAGTCGAAGAGCTTACGAGCAGTACTTC. The encoded protein is CSASRRAYEQYF.

Only a few counts were recorded for this clonotype. The chain carries TRBV6-6 and TRBJ1-1; maybe TRBD1 (5 bases). V was pared by 3 bases and J by 0 bases, with 11 bases between. This CDR3 is 15 amino acids long. Germline CDR1 and CDR2: MNHNY and SVGAGI (reference sequence). The chain's CDR3 is CASSYPPDMNTEAFF. CDR3 sequence (DNA): TGTGCCAGCAGTTATCCGCCGGACATGAACACTGAAGCTTTCTTT.

The table lists this clonotype with many counts. The chain joins TRBV15 to TRBJ2-7; no clear D gene. This CDR3 is 12 amino acids long. Germline V CDR1 and CDR2: LNHNV, YYDKDF (reference sequence). Between the trimmed V and J ends, which lost 0 bases and 5 bases, there was a span of 5 bases. CDR3 protein: CATSRDFDEQYF. In DNA form, the CDR3 reads TGTGCCACCAGCAGAGATTTCGACGAGCAGTACTTC.

V is TRBV13 and J is TRBJ2-5, with no clear D. Trimming cost V 2 bases and J 2 bases, with 12 bases left between them. The CDR3 consists of 15 residues. The germline V gene encodes CDR1 PRHDT and CDR2 FYEKMQ (reference sequence). The CDR3 DNA reads as TGTGCCAGCAGCTTAAAGGGCAGATATCAAGAGACCCAGTACTTC. Protein sequence: CASSLKGRYQETQYF.

This clonotype came up a few times. J is TRBJ1-2 and V is TRBV15; D is ambiguous. Trimming pared 8 bases from V and 7 bases from J, leaving 14 bases between. The germline gives CDR1 LNHNV, CDR2 YYDKDF (reference sequence). The CDR3 is 12 residues long. Here the CDR3 reads CATFGPLTGYTF. The CDR3 coding sequence is TGTGCCACCTTCGGGCCTCTGACTGGCTACACCTTC.

The table lists this clonotype with many counts. CDR3 in amino acids: CASTKGADEAFF. The CDR3 DNA follows: TGTGCCAGTACAAAGGGGGCCGATGAAGCTTTCTTT. This chain joins TRBV7-8 and TRBJ1-1, with 7 nucleotides matching TRBD1. CDR1 SGHVS and CDR2 FQNEAQ come from the germline V gene. Unmatched junction bases numbered 8, after V lost 9 bases and J lost 7 bases. The CDR3 spans 12 residues.

Note on this clonotype: A single base separates this from a much larger clone, so it may be a read error. The chain carries TRBV20-1 and TRBJ1-2; D gene ambiguous. The V gene's germline CDR1 is DFQATT and CDR2 SNEGSKA (reference sequence). Trimming shortened V by 6 bases and J by 5 bases, and 19 bases separated the two germline ends. CDR3 size: 14 residues. CDR3 sequence (DNA): TGCAGTGCCGGCGACGCCGACACAAGATATGGCTACACCTTC. Translation gives CSAGDADTRYGYTF.

This clonotype was seen a few times. V usage is TRBV9 and J usage is TRBJ1-1; no reliable D call. This CDR3 has 13 residues. In germline, CDR1 is SGDLS, CDR2 YYNGEE. Trimming removed 3 bases at V and 1 base at J, with 7 bases between. This CDR3 is CASSAPENTEAFF. In DNA form, the CDR3 reads TGTGCCAGCAGCGCTCCCGAGAACACTGAAGCTTTCTTT. The variable domain in full, completed from reference TRBV9 and TRBJ1-1, reads DSGVTQTPKHLITATGQRVTLRCSPRSGDLSVYWYQQSLDQGLQFLIQYYNGEERAKGNILERFSAQQFPDLHSELNLSSLELGDSALYFCASSAPENTEAFFGQGTRLTVV.

Worth noting for this clonotype: One junction end does not reproduce the germline sequence, and a read error may be involved. This sequence joins TRBV29-1 and TRBJ2-7; D could derive from TRBD1 or TRBD2 (5 bases each). Germline CDR1 is SQVTM and CDR2 is ANQGSEA. The CDR3 covers 14 residues. The CDR3 region is CSVAVAGSTGELYF. As DNA, the CDR3 is TGCAGCGTGGCGGTGGCAGGGTCCACCGGGGAGCTGTACTTC.

This chain uses TRBV12-3 or TRBV12-4 with TRBJ2-7, with 7 bases matching TRBD2. The trim removed 3 bases at V and 6 bases at J, leaving 5 bases unmatched. The CDR3 covers 13 residues. The CDR3 nucleotides read TGTGCCAGCAGTTTGGCGGGAGTAATCGAGCAGTACTTC. Residues: CASSLAGVIEQYF.

This chain uses TRBV5-1 with TRBJ1-5; no reliable D call. Trimming stripped 1 base from V and 2 bases from J, with 10 bases between. Looked up from germline, CDR1 is SGHRS and CDR2 is YFSETQ. There are 15 residues in the CDR3. The CDR3 DNA sequence: TGCGCCAGCAGCTTGCTGGCAGGACGCAATCAGCCCCAGCATTTT. Translated: CASSLLAGRNQPQHF.

This clonotype was picked up a small number of times. The chain carries TRBV14 and TRBJ1-4; 9 bases line up with TRBD1. The CDR3 is 18 residues long. Germline V lookup: CDR1 SGHDN, CDR2 FVKESK. The trim removed 0 bases at V and 5 bases at J, leaving 10 bases unmatched. This CDR3 reads CASSQDQGTGIENEKLFF. As DNA, the CDR3 is TGTGCCAGCAGCCAAGATCAAGGGACAGGGATCGAAAATGAAAAACTGTTTTTT.

This clonotype has a handful of counts. The genes are TRBV2 and TRBJ2-7; TRBD1 or TRBD2 may be the D gene (5 bases each). This CDR3 comprises 15 residues. V was pared by 0 bases and J by 7 bases, with 16 bases between. Germline V gene sequence: CDR1 SNHLY, CDR2 FYNNEI. CDR3 nucleotide sequence: TGTGCCAGCAGTGAAGCGAGCGGCAGGGCGGGTGAGCAGTACTTC. Encoded protein: CASSEASGRAGEQYF.

V gene TRBV6-1 combines with J gene TRBJ2-5; perhaps TRBD2 as D (6 bases). V was pared by 2 bases and J by 4 bases, with 23 bases between. This CDR3 comprises 18 residues. Germline loops: CDR1 MNHNS, CDR2 SASEGT. The CDR3 is CASSERAGTGIRVETQYF. The DNA for the CDR3 is TGTGCCAGCAGTGAACGCGCCGGGACTGGAATTAGGGTAGAGACCCAGTACTTC.

The chain employs TRBV7-2 and TRBJ1-2; D is unresolved. Germline assignment: CDR1 SGHTA and CDR2 FQGNSA. The CDR3 contains 15 residues. Trimming cost V 5 bases and J 5 bases, with 18 bases left between them. For the CDR3, the DNA is TGTGCCAGCAGCCCGCGCGAGGGCGCAGGATATGGCTACACCTTC. Amino acid sequence: CASSPREGAGYGYTF.

This clonotype was seen only a few times. The genes are TRBV7-2 and TRBJ1-5; D is undetermined. The CDR3 runs to 11 residues. Germline V gives CDR1 SGHTA, CDR2 FQGNSA. The V end was cut by 6 bases, the J end by 5 bases, with 5 bases between. The CDR3 protein is CASRDHQPQHF. The CDR3 region has the DNA TGTGCCAGCAGGGATCATCAGCCCCAGCATTTT.

A remark on this clonotype: Here the CDR3 omits its conserved ending phenylalanine or tryptophan, so a read error is the likely source. It is unclear where the CDR3 begins or ends on the DNA, so no DNA is shown, and the CDR3 is as TCRdb lists it. The V and J genes are TRBV24-1 and TRBJ1-1. CDR1 is KGHDR and CDR2 is SFDVKD in the germline V gene. With termini counted, the CDR3 has 8 amino acids. CDR3 sequence: CATSDSRG.